This TCR beta chain was captured by sequencing in a study of blood T cell repertoires in COVID-19. For the study at large: Two negative PCRs, clearance, or symptom resolution had been documented for recovered Cohort 3 donors. Acute-phase and convalescent COVID-19 samples originated in the United States, Italy and Spain.

Residents of approximately 25 US areas, aged 18 to 89 years, made up the participants. The table lists this clone with a few counts. Germline lookup yields CDR1 SQVTM and CDR2 ANQGSEA. V was shortened by 6 bases and J by 5 bases, with 13 bases between the two germline ends. The CDR3 spans 12 residues. Authors' data handling: Amplified reference gene primers provided the basis for estimating nucleated cell counts. The assay was immunoSEQ multiplex PCR, and TCRdb's table has in-frame clones only and misses some. That table is the source of V, J and clone size, and D and trimming were worked out from the DNA. The data contain approximately 190,000 clones, 86% of them singletons.

The receptor's source is a woman in her thirties or forties in a cohort exposed to, infected with or recovered from COVID-19 (not recorded which). V and J are TRBV29-1 and TRBJ1-1, with D possibly TRBD1 on 5 matching bases. Material: PBMCs or T cells enriched from blood (not recorded which). CDR3 DNA sequence: TGCAGCGTCGCTGGGGGGGGAACTGAAGCTTTCTTT. Protein sequence: CSVAGGGTEAFF.